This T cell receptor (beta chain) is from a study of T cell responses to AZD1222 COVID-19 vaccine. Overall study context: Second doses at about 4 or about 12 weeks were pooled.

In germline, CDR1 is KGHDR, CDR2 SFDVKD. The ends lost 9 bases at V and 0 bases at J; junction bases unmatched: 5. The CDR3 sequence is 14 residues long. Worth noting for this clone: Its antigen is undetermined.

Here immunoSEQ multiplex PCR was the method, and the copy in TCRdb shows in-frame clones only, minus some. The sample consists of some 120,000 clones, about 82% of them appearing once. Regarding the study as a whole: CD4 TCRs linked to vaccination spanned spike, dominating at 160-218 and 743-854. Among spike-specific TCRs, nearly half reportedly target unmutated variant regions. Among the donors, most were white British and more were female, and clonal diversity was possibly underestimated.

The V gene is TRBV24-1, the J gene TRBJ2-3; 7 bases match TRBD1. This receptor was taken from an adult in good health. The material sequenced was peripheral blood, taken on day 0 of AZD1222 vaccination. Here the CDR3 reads CATSGQPSTDTQYF. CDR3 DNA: TGTGCCACCTCGGGACAGCCAAGCACAGATACGCAGTATTTT.